Reported below is one T cell receptor (beta chain). Per the authors' pipeline: Reference gene primer amplification yielded estimated nucleated cell counts. Profiling relied on immunoSEQ multiplex PCR, and the TCRdb table lists in-frame clones only, not all of them. The V and J calls and clone size come from that table; D and trimming were worked out from the DNA. The sample holds some 170,000 clones; around 84% are singletons and the top ten take roughly 15%. Individuals drawn from approximately 22 US areas were roughly 18 to 100 years old. Participants had their cohort set by participant-reported clinical history. Germline CDR1 reads SQVTM; CDR2 reads ANQGSEA. CDR3 length: 12 residues. Trimming stripped 7 bases from V and 12 bases from J, with 21 bases between. These data come from a study of blood T cell repertoires in COVID-19. Whole-study context: Sources were T cells, B-cell-depleted T cells, or PBMCs; the material itself was cDNA or gDNA.

The chain combines TRBV29-1 with TRBJ1-2; a weak D match, TRBD1 (5 bases). This clonotype originated in a man aged 50 to 60 who had recovered from COVID-19. The sample comprised PBMCs or T cells enriched from blood (not recorded which). The CDR3 loop reads CSAGGTDTVNTF. The CDR3 region has the DNA TGCAGCGCCGGGGGGACTGATACCGTCAACACCTTC.